Listed here are 9 T cell receptor beta chains from one sample, sequenced in a study of blood T cell repertoires in COVID-19. TCRdb keeps only in-frame clones here, not all; method: immunoSEQ multiplex PCR. This table has some 310,000 clones, 90% appearing once. Source material: peripheral blood. The source of these receptors is a middle-aged woman with COVID-19, enrolled during active disease.

The chain recombines TRBV5-8 with TRBJ2-1, with TRBD1 matching 8 bases. Unmatched junction bases numbered 13, after V lost 3 bases and J lost 8 bases. The CDR3 consists of 16 residues. Germline loops: CDR1 SGHTS, CDR2 YDEGEE. The CDR3 loop reads CASSSQPGTGGDEQFF. CDR3 nucleotides: TGTGCCAGCAGCTCCCAACCCGGGACAGGTGGAGATGAGCAGTTCTTC.

The V and J genes are TRBV6-5 and TRBJ1-1; TRBD1 matches 8 bases. The CDR3 loop spans 14 amino acids. Trimming removed 8 bases from V and 3 bases from J; junction bases left unmatched: 8. The germline V gene has CDR1 MNHEY and CDR2 SVGAGI. DNA of the CDR3: TGTGCCAGCGCGTTGGACAGGGCGGACACTGAAGCTTTCTTT. Encoded protein: CASALDRADTEAFF.

The CDR3, as DNA: TGTGCCAGCAGTCCCTCCGGGGAGGGAGTCACTGAAGCTTTCTTT. Translated: CASSPSGEGVTEAFF. This sequence joins TRBV27 and TRBJ1-1; D unclear. CDR3 size: 15 residues. Germline CDR1 reads MNHEY; CDR2 reads SMNVEV (reference sequence). V lost 5 bases to trimming and J lost 4 bases, with 17 bases between them.

The chain joins TRBV5-1 to TRBJ1-2; TRBD1 is a possible D gene (5 bases). The V and J ends lost 0 bases and 4 bases respectively, with 19 bases between them. This CDR3 spans 17 amino acids. The germline V gene has CDR1 SGHRS and CDR2 YFSETQ. CDR3 amino acids: CASSLADLRDFPYGYTF. The CDR3 nucleotides are TGCGCCAGCAGCTTGGCGGATTTGCGGGACTTTCCCTATGGCTACACCTTC.

The V and J genes are TRBV5-6 and TRBJ1-1, with D unresolved. The CDR3 is made up of 14 amino acids. Trimming left V 5 bases short and J 0 bases short, with 11 bases between. The germline CDR1 and CDR2 sequences are SGHDT and YYEEEE. CDR3 nucleotide sequence: TGTGCCAGCAGAATACTTGATATGAACACTGAAGCTTTCTTT. Amino acid sequence: CASRILDMNTEAFF.

This chain joins TRBV6-5 and TRBJ1-1; 8 bases are shared with TRBD1. With V trimmed by 4 bases and J by 0 bases, 7 bases remained unmatched. The V gene's germline CDR1 is MNHEY and CDR2 SVGAGI. CDR3 length equals 16 residues. The CDR3 protein is CASSSGTGIMNTEAFF. The CDR3 nucleotides are TGTGCCAGCAGTTCCGGGACAGGAATCATGAACACTGAAGCTTTCTTT.

The rearrangement links TRBV27 to TRBJ1-5, with 7 positions matching TRBD1. The CDR3 extends over 18 amino acids. Germline CDR1 is MNHEY and CDR2 is SMNVEV (reference sequence). The V and J ends lost 5 bases and 3 bases, in that order; junction bases with no gene match: 16. Here the CDR3 DNA reads TGTGCCAGCAGTCTCACCCTGACAGGGAACGGACTCAATCAGCCCCAGCATTTT. Protein sequence: CASSLTLTGNGLNQPQHF.

V usage is TRBV4-2 and J usage is TRBJ2-5, with TRBD2 matching over 11 bases. The CDR3 runs to 15 residues. Germline CDR1 LGHNA, CDR2 YNFKEQ. With 1 base clipped from V and 2 bases from J, the junction kept 0 bases outside the gene matches. This chain's CDR3 is CASSQGLAGQETQYF. The CDR3 DNA follows: TGTGCCAGCAGCCAAGGACTAGCGGGGCAAGAGACCCAGTACTTC.

As to this clone: The germline gene is not matched at one end of the junction; a read error may be the cause. The same CDR3 is also encoded by other DNA sequences in this sample. The gene calls are TRBV7-9 and TRBJ2-7, with 7 bases lining up with TRBD2. The CDR3 is 13 residues long. Germline CDR1 reads SEHNR; CDR2 reads FQNEAQ (reference sequence). The CDR3 DNA reads as TGTGCCAGCAGTTTAGCGGGCAGCTACGAGCAGTACTTC. Its translation: CASSLAGSYEQYF.